The next 31 T cell receptor beta chains were all read from a single sample in a study of cytomegalovirus exposure and HLA in healthy donors. 60 Vbeta and 13 Jbeta primers were used in PCR. Measured with immunoSEQ multiplex PCR; TCRdb has only the in-frame clones, and not every one. The data hold 150,000 to 200,000 clones, with around 76% observed a single time. Sequencing input: PBMCs. The receptors here all came from a woman in her forties in good health and CMV-seronegative.

This chain connects TRBV30 to TRBJ2-2; D is uncertain. The germline V gene has CDR1 GTSNPN and CDR2 SVGIG (reference sequence). The V and J ends lost 2 bases and 9 bases respectively, with 7 bases between them. This CDR3 region has 11 residues. As DNA, the CDR3 is TGTGCCTGGAGTTACAAGAGGGAGCTGTTTTTT. Translating it yields CAWSYKRELFF. The whole variable domain, remainder taken from reference TRBV30 and TRBJ2-2, is SQTIHQWPATLVQPVGSPLSLECTVEGTSNPNLYWYRQAAGRGLQLLFYSVGIGQISSEVPQNLSASRPQDRQFILSSKKLLLSDSGFYLCAWSYKRELFFGEGSRLTVL.

J is TRBJ2-7 and V is TRBV6-7; 7 nucleotides match TRBD1. Being an ORF, TRBV6-7 has a function that is uncertain. The CDR3 contains 17 residues. Trimming took 5 bases from V and 0 from J; bases not matched to a gene: 13. The CDR3 here is CASSLPCGQAHSYEQYF. The DNA for the CDR3 is TGTGCCAGCAGTCTCCCCTGCGGACAGGCCCACTCCTACGAGCAGTACTTC.

This clone was picked up one time. This chain links TRBV29-1 with TRBJ2-1; 12 nucleotides align to TRBD2. Per the germline V gene, CDR1 is SQVTM and CDR2 is ANQGSEA. There are 13 residues in the CDR3. V shed 7 bases and J 7 bases; nucleotides not matched to a gene: 5. The CDR3 region is CSGRLAGVNEQFF. The CDR3 DNA follows: TGCAGCGGGAGACTAGCGGGAGTGAATGAGCAGTTCTTC.

The V gene is TRBV18, the J gene TRBJ1-2; 11 bases line up with TRBD1. After removal of 2 bases from V and 5 bases from J, the junction contained 4 bases not matched to a gene. Germline-derived CDR1 and CDR2 are KGHSH and LQKENI. This CDR3 spans 15 amino acids. CDR3 nucleotide sequence: TGTGCCAGCTCACCAGGGACAGGGGGATATTATGGCTACACCTTC. Its protein product is CASSPGTGGYYGYTF.

The chain links TRBV9 to TRBJ1-2; possible D gene TRBD1, 5 bases. Trimming removed 4 bases at V and 4 bases at J, with 11 bases between. The CDR3 is 13 residues long. The germline V gene has CDR1 SGDLS and CDR2 YYNGEE. CDR3 sequence reads: CASSSTGSYGYTF. As DNA, the CDR3 is TGTGCCAGCAGCTCCACAGGTAGCTATGGCTACACCTTC. Based on the CDR3 plus reference TRBV9 and TRBJ1-2, the full variable domain is DSGVTQTPKHLITATGQRVTLRCSPRSGDLSVYWYQQSLDQGLQFLIQYYNGEERAKGNILERFSAQQFPDLHSELNLSSLELGDSALYFCASSSTGSYGYTFGSGTRLTVV.

V is TRBV28 and J is TRBJ1-2; tentative D call: TRBD1 (5 bases). This CDR3 has 14 amino acids. Deletions cut 5 bases from V and 4 bases from J, with 14 bases between. Germline loops: CDR1 MDHEN, CDR2 SYDVKM. In DNA, the CDR3 is TGTGCCAGCAGTCCCACAGGTTCTAGCTATGGCTACACCTTC. This gives the protein CASSPTGSSYGYTF.

The J gene is TRBJ2-1, the V gene TRBV11-3; unclear D gene. Germline loops: CDR1 SGHNT, CDR2 YENEEA. The CDR3 runs to 13 residues. Trimming took off 0 bases at V and 10 bases at J, with 10 bases between the two ends. CDR3: CASSLDQKAEQFF. DNA of the CDR3: TGTGCCAGCAGCTTAGATCAAAAAGCGGAGCAGTTCTTC.

The chain joins TRBV30 to TRBJ2-7; D possibly corresponds to TRBD2 (5 bases). The CDR3 has 13 amino acids. Germline lookup yields CDR1 GTSNPN and CDR2 SVGIG (reference sequence). The CDR3 region has the DNA TGTGCAACCAACATGGGAGCATCTTACGAGCAGTACTTC. Amino acid sequence: CATNMGASYEQYF.

This chain connects TRBV30 to TRBJ2-3; 11 bases map to TRBD2. Trimming took 1 base from V and 2 from J; bases not matched to a gene: 5. Germline V gene sequence: CDR1 GTSNPN, CDR2 SVGIG (reference sequence). The CDR3 has 16 residues. CDR3 in amino acids: CAWSAGTSGYTDTQYF. CDR3 sequence (DNA): TGTGCCTGGAGTGCCGGGACTAGCGGATACACAGATACGCAGTATTTT.

The V gene is TRBV5-1, the J gene TRBJ2-2, with a possible D match to TRBD2 (6 bases). The CDR3 length is 15 residues. Germline CDR1 and CDR2: SGHRS and YFSETQ. Trimming removed 3 bases from V and 0 bases from J, with 9 bases in between. The CDR3 reads CASSWSGPNTGELFF. The CDR3 nucleotides are TGCGCCAGCAGCTGGAGCGGGCCGAACACCGGGGAGCTGTTTTTT.

There are a few counts of this clone. This chain connects TRBV12-2 to TRBJ2-7; TRBD1 was called by the table and not checked on the DNA. TRBV12-2 constitutes a pseudogene. The CDR3 has 16 amino acids. The CDR3 sequence is CASRSLTGGGSYEQYF. The CDR3 DNA is TGTGCAAGTCGCTCTCTCACAGGGGGAGGATCCTACGAGCAGTACTTC.

The chain couples TRBV10-3 to TRBJ1-5, with 8 bases aligning to TRBD1. Trimming removed 10 bases from V and 5 bases from J; junction bases left unmatched: 7. Germline V gene sequence: CDR1 ENHRY, CDR2 SYGVKD. The CDR3 has 13 amino acids. The CDR3 reads CATGQGFDQPQHF. The DNA of the CDR3 is TGTGCCACCGGACAGGGATTTGATCAGCCCCAGCATTTT.

This clone was detected only a few times. The rearrangement uses TRBV9 and TRBJ2-1; 7 bases agree with TRBD2. With 5 bases clipped from V and 4 bases from J, the junction kept 9 bases outside the gene matches. Germline CDR1 reads SGDLS; CDR2 reads YYNGEE. CDR3 length equals 15 residues. Written as DNA, the CDR3 is TGTGCCAGCAGTTTTTTGGAGGGAGGGTACAATGAGCAGTTCTTC. Protein sequence: CASSFLEGGYNEQFF.

The chain uses TRBV30 and TRBJ2-3; TRBD1 matches 7 bases. The CDR3 runs to 16 residues. Looked up from germline, CDR1 is GTSNPN and CDR2 is SVGIG (reference sequence). The V and J ends lost 2 bases and 7 bases, in that order; junction bases with no gene match: 15. The CDR3 loop reads CAWSRPETGFSYTQYF. The DNA for the CDR3 is TGTGCCTGGAGTAGGCCCGAGACAGGGTTTTCTTATACGCAGTATTTT.

Of note for this clone: At the DNA level, this CDR3 is encoded by other sequences in the same sample as well. The chain has TRBV6-5 and TRBJ2-5, with TRBD2 matching over 7 bases. The germline CDR1 and CDR2 sequences are MNHEY and SVGAGI. V trimming: 5 bases; J trimming: 5 bases; junction bases outside the gene matches: 11. The CDR3 runs to 15 residues. The CDR3 nucleotides are TGTGCCAGCAGTGGGGTGGGGCTAGCGGAGGAGACCCAGTACTTC. It translates to CASSGVGLAEETQYF.

The genes are TRBV6-5 and TRBJ2-1; D remains unclear. Germline CDR1 is MNHEY and CDR2 is SVGAGI. V dropped 5 bases and J dropped 10 bases, with 12 bases sitting between them. This CDR3 has 12 residues. The CDR3 loop is CASSRGGQEQFF. For the CDR3, the DNA is TGTGCCAGCAGTCGCGGTGGTCAGGAGCAGTTCTTC.

The chain recombines TRBV5-1 with TRBJ1-4; no firm D call. The CDR3 length is 14 residues. Germline V CDR1 and CDR2: SGHRS, YFSETQ. Trimming cost V 0 bases and J 7 bases, with 10 bases left between them. The CDR3 bases are TGCGCCAGCAGCTTGGGACCAGCGGGTGAAAAACTGTTTTTT. Its translation: CASSLGPAGEKLFF.

This clone was observed a few times. CDR3 DNA sequence: TGTGCTAGTGGTGCCGGGACTAGCGGAAACACAGATACGCAGTATTTT. Residues: CASGAGTSGNTDTQYF. This chain joins TRBV12-5 and TRBJ2-3, with 11 positions matching TRBD2. The V segment lost 5 bases and the J segment 2 bases; nucleotides outside the gene matches: 6. Germline assignment: CDR1 LGHNT and CDR2 FRNRAP. The CDR3 loop spans 16 amino acids. Drawing the rest from reference TRBV12-5 and TRBJ2-3, the complete variable domain is DARVTQTPRHKVTEMGQEVTMRCQPILGHNTVFWYRQTMMQGLELLAYFRNRAPLDDSGMPKDRFSAEMPDATLATLKIQPSEPRDSAVYFCASGAGTSGNTDTQYFGPGTRLTVL.

This rearrangement joins TRBV6-5 to TRBJ2-7; 9 bases map to TRBD1. Germline CDR1 MNHEY, CDR2 SVGAGI. The CDR3 totals 16 residues. The trim removed 0 bases at V and 4 bases at J, leaving 7 bases unmatched. CDR3 region: CASSYSYPGTGYEQYF. In nucleotides, the CDR3 is TGTGCCAGCAGTTACTCGTATCCCGGGACAGGGTACGAGCAGTACTTC.

The CDR3 DNA is TGCGCCAGCAGCTTGGCCAGAATAAGGGGGCTTGGGACTGAAGCTTTCTTT. This codes for CASSLARIRGLGTEAFF. This chain links TRBV5-1 with TRBJ1-1; TRBD1 aligns across 7 bases. V gave up 0 bases and J gave up 5 bases; unmatched junction bases: 13. The CDR3 loop spans 17 amino acids. Germline V gene sequence: CDR1 SGHRS, CDR2 YFSETQ.

This clone has a handful of counts. The rearrangement joins TRBV2 to TRBJ1-2; 8 nucleotides line up with TRBD1. V trimming: 8 bases; J trimming: 3 bases; junction bases outside the gene matches: 2. The CDR3 length is 12 residues. Germline-derived CDR1 and CDR2 are SNHLY and FYNNEI. This chain's CDR3 is CASSTGDYGYTF. CDR3 DNA sequence: TGTGCCAGCTCGACAGGGGACTATGGCTACACCTTC.

V usage is TRBV2 and J usage is TRBJ2-5; 9 nucleotides match TRBD2. V was clipped by 6 bases and J by 5 bases; unmatched bases: 10. Looked up from germline, CDR1 is SNHLY and CDR2 is FYNNEI. This CDR3 spans 15 amino acids. As DNA, the CDR3 is TGTGCCAGCAGGCGACTAGCGGCAGCAGGGGAGACCCAGTACTTC. Its translation is CASRRLAAAGETQYF.

CDR3: CASSPNPALNEQFF. CDR3 sequence (DNA): TGTGCCAGCAGCCCAAACCCAGCGTTAAATGAGCAGTTCTTC. V and J are TRBV7-2 and TRBJ2-1; D unresolved. Germline CDR1 and CDR2: SGHTA and FQGNSA. This CDR3 comprises 14 residues. Trimming shortened V by 5 bases and J by 7 bases, and 15 bases separated the two germline ends.

The rearrangement joins TRBV11-2 to TRBJ2-5, with a weak D call TRBD2 (6 bases). V lost 3 bases to trimming and J lost 5 bases, with 16 bases between them. The CDR3 is 15 residues long. Germline V gene data show CDR1 as SGHAT and CDR2 as FQNNGV. In DNA form, the CDR3 reads TGTGCCAGCAGCTTGGGTGGCGGGAATTTGGAGACCCAGTACTTC. Its protein is CASSLGGGNLETQYF.

The chain has TRBV30 and TRBJ1-3; the D is unclear. This CDR3 region has 14 residues. CDR1 is GTSNPN, CDR2 SVGIG, per germline (reference sequence). V lost 0 bases to trimming and J lost 2 bases, with 8 bases between them. The CDR3 loop is CAWSVGDPGNTIYF. CDR3 DNA: TGTGCCTGGAGTGTGGGCGACCCTGGAAACACCATATATTTT.

The chain uses TRBV30 and TRBJ2-7, with 10 bases matching TRBD2. The CDR3 contains 14 residues. Per germline, CDR1 GTSNPN and CDR2 SVGIG (reference sequence). V dropped 5 bases and J dropped 2; count of bases not matched to a gene: 6. The CDR3 spells CAWDQTSGAYEQYF. The CDR3 nucleotides are TGTGCCTGGGACCAAACTAGCGGGGCCTACGAGCAGTACTTC. Supplemented by reference TRBV30 and TRBJ2-7, the full variable domain reads SQTIHQWPATLVQPVGSPLSLECTVEGTSNPNLYWYRQAAGRGLQLLFYSVGIGQISSEVPQNLSASRPQDRQFILSSKKLLLSDSGFYLCAWDQTSGAYEQYFGPGTRLTVT.

This clone was seen only once. The rearrangement joins TRBV9 to TRBJ1-3; possible D gene TRBD1, 6 bases. With 4 bases removed from V and 4 bases from J, the gap between germline ends came to 9 bases. This CDR3 has 13 amino acids. Germline CDR1 reads SGDLS; CDR2 reads YYNGEE. The CDR3 sequence: CASSQGTGNTIYF. In DNA, the CDR3 is TGTGCCAGCAGCCAGGGGACCGGAAACACCATATATTTT.

The chain recombines TRBV6-5 with TRBJ1-1; 11 nucleotides agree with TRBD1. This CDR3 comprises 15 residues. After removal of 2 bases from V and 4 bases from J, the junction contained 3 bases not matched to a gene. Per germline, CDR1 MNHEY and CDR2 SVGAGI. The CDR3 coding sequence is TGTGCCAGCAGTTACGCGGGACAGGGGGGCACTGAAGCTTTCTTT. This translates into CASSYAGQGGTEAFF.

The chain's CDR3 is CASSEARGLPYEQYF. CDR3 sequence (DNA): TGTGCCAGCAGTGAAGCGCGGGGACTTCCCTACGAGCAGTACTTC. The chain links TRBV6-1 to TRBJ2-7; tentatively, D is TRBD2 (6 bases). This CDR3 is built from 15 residues. The V gene lost 0 bases and the J gene lost 2 bases, with 11 bases spanning the gap. In germline, CDR1 is MNHNS, CDR2 SASEGT.

This chain connects TRBV2 to TRBJ1-4, with 10 bases identical to TRBD1. CDR3 length: 15 amino acids. V lost 7 bases and J lost 1; bases outside the gene matches: 3. CDR1 is SNHLY and CDR2 is FYNNEI in the germline V gene. CDR3 sequence: CASTRTGGTNEKLFF. The CDR3 nucleotides are TGTGCCAGCACCCGGACAGGGGGAACTAATGAAAAACTGTTTTTT.

V is TRBV9 and J is TRBJ2-3; 7 nucleotides align to TRBD2. The V gene end was trimmed by 0 bases and the J gene end by 1 base; junction bases not matched to a gene: 2. This CDR3 contains 15 residues. Per germline, CDR1 SGDLS and CDR2 YYNGEE. CDR3 in amino acids: CASSVAAGGTDTQYF. CDR3 coding DNA: TGTGCCAGCAGCGTAGCTGCGGGAGGCACAGATACGCAGTATTTT.